These T cell receptor beta chains were read from a single sample in a study of Graves' ophthalmopathy and Graves' hyperthyroidism. MiXCR, applied by TCRdb to the multiplex PCR reads, yields one record per CDR3 protein. The sample has approximately 330,000 distinct CDR3 sequences, about a sixth seen once; the top ten hold 10% to 15%. The sequenced sample consisted of peripheral blood. The receptors derive from an adult man with Graves' ophthalmopathy. CDR3s include the opening cysteine and the closing phenylalanine or tryptophan. Fields, in order: D gene, V gene, CDR3 length, J gene, clone size, CDR3 DNA, CDR3 protein. A D gene is named only where the DNA matches it firmly. Each size is once, few, many or a size class.

d_call: .; v_call: TRBV20-1; cdr3_length: 14; j_call: TRBJ1-5; clone_size: many; cdr3_nt: TGCAGTGCAAGAGGGGTGGGTAGCAATCAGCCCCAGCATTTT; cdr3_aa: CSARGVGSNQPQHF
d_call: .; v_call: TRBV20-1; cdr3_length: 16; j_call: TRBJ2-2; clone_size: once; cdr3_nt: TGCAGTGCTAGAGATCTCTTGGTCCATAAGGGGGGGGAGCTGTTTTTT; cdr3_aa: CSARDLLVHKGGELFF
d_call: .; v_call: TRBV20-1; cdr3_length: 15; j_call: TRBJ2-7; clone_size: many; cdr3_nt: TGCAGTGCTAGAGATCCGGGGGGCTCACAGTACGAGCAGTACTTC; cdr3_aa: CSARDPGGSQYEQYF
d_call: .; v_call: TRBV11-2; cdr3_length: 16; j_call: TRBJ1-2; clone_size: many; cdr3_nt: TGTGCCAGCAGCCCCTCCTCGACAGGCTCCAACTATGGCTACACCTTC; cdr3_aa: CASSPSSTGSNYGYTF
d_call: TRBD1; v_call: TRBV30; cdr3_length: 14; j_call: TRBJ1-1; clone_size: many; cdr3_nt: TGTGCCTGGAGTCTTACAGGGGGAAGAACTGAAGCTTTCTTT; cdr3_aa: CAWSLTGGRTEAFF
d_call: .; v_call: TRBV6-5; cdr3_length: 13; j_call: TRBJ2-2; clone_size: many; cdr3_nt: TGTGCCAGCAGTTACGGCGCGACCGGGGAGCTGTTTTTT; cdr3_aa: CASSYGATGELFF
d_call: .; v_call: TRBV2; cdr3_length: 13; j_call: TRBJ2-7; clone_size: many; cdr3_nt: TGTGCCAGCAGTGAAGGGCCGAGCTACGAGCAGTACTTC; cdr3_aa: CASSEGPSYEQYF
d_call: TRBD2; v_call: TRBV7-9; cdr3_length: 12; j_call: TRBJ2-7; clone_size: many; cdr3_nt: TGTGCCAGCAGCCCAGCGGGGCCCGAGCAGTACTTC; cdr3_aa: CASSPAGPEQYF
d_call: .; v_call: TRBV30; cdr3_length: 15; j_call: TRBJ2-7; clone_size: many; cdr3_nt: TGTGCCTGGAGTCCTCTCACGGGAGTGGCCTACGAGCAGTACTTC; cdr3_aa: CAWSPLTGVAYEQYF
d_call: .; v_call: TRBV6-1; cdr3_length: 12; j_call: TRBJ1-2; clone_size: many; cdr3_nt: TGTGCCAGCAGCGACACGGGGTATGGCTACACCTTC; cdr3_aa: CASSDTGYGYTF